This T cell receptor (beta chain) was found in a study of blood T cell repertoires in COVID-19. On the study more broadly: Acute and convalescent COVID-19 specimens originated in the United States, Italy and Spain. The cDNA or gDNA used as material had been derived from T cells, B-cell-depleted T cells, or PBMCs.

Note on this clone: This CDR3 is also generated by other DNA sequences in the sample.

Per the original data handling: Nucleated cell number was recorded as an estimate derived from reference gene primer amplification. Data came from immunoSEQ multiplex PCR; TCRdb stores just in-frame clones and leaves some out. V and J calls and clone size are as listed in that table; D and trimming were resolved from the DNA. The sample carries roughly 32,000 clones, roughly 87% recorded once. The germline V gene encodes CDR1 LNHDA and CDR2 SQIVND (reference sequence). The CDR3 loop spans 14 amino acids. V was clipped by 4 bases and J by 4 bases; unmatched bases: 4. This sequence was found in an elderly man with acute or convalescent COVID-19. The chain combines TRBV19 with TRBJ1-5; TRBD1 matches at 7 bases. The source material was peripheral blood. The CDR3 DNA sequence: TGTGCCAGTAGTACGCTACAGGGGAATCAGCCCCAGCATTTT. It specifies CASSTLQGNQPQHF.